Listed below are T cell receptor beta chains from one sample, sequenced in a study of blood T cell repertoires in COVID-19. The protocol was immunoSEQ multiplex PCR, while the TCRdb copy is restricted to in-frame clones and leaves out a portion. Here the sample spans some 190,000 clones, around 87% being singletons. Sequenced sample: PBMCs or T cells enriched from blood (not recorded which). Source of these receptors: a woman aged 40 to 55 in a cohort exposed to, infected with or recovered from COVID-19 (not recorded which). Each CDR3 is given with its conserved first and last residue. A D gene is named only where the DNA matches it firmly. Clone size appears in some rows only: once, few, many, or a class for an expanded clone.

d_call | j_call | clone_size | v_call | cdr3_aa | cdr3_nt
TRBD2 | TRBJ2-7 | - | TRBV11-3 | CASERLAKRGEQYF | TGTGCCAGCGAGAGACTAGCGAAAAGGGGCGAGCAGTACTTC
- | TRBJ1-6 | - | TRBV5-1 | CASSLAAGLNSPLHF | TGCGCCAGCAGCTTGGCCGCAGGGCTAAATTCACCCCTCCACTTT
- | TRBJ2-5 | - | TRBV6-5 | CASSPGLLETQYF | TGTGCCAGCAGCCCAGGACTTTTAGAGACCCAGTACTTC
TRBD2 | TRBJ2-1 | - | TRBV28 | CASSATPGLAGGLNEQFF | TGTGCCAGCAGTGCAACCCCGGGACTAGCGGGAGGGTTGAATGAGCAGTTCTTC
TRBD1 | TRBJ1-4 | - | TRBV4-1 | CASSLWTGLNEKLFF | TGCGCCAGCAGCCTATGGACAGGCCTCAATGAAAAACTGTTTTTT
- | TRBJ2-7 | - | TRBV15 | CATSRDQGNYEQYF | TGTGCCACCAGCAGAGATCAGGGGAACTACGAGCAGTACTTC
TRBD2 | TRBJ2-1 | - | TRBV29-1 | CSPRLVAGGLTKQFF | TGCAGCCCCCGCTTGGTAGCGGGAGGACTTACAAAACAGTTCTTC
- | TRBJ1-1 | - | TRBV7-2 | CASSDPLYRGAFF | TGTGCCAGCAGCGATCCTCTCTACCGGGGAGCTTTCTTT
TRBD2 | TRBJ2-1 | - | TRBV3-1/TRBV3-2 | CASSVAGPLYNEQFF | TGTGCCAGCAGCGTAGCGGGACCCCTATACAATGAGCAGTTCTTC
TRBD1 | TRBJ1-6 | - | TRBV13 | CASSLAITGAHHF | TGTGCCAGCAGCTTAGCCATAACAGGGGCCCACCACTTT
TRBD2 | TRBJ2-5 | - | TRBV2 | CASSEPGGAGETQYF | TGTGCCAGCAGTGAGCCGGGGGGGGCTGGGGAGACCCAGTACTTC
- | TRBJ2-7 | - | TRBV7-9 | CASSSTESAYEQYF | TGTGCCAGCAGCTCGACAGAATCAGCCTACGAGCAGTACTTC
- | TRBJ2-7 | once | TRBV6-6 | CASSLYREFRDEQYF | TGTGCCAGCAGCTTATACAGGGAATTCCGGGACGAGCAGTACTTC
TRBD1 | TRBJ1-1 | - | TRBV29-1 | CSVEELDRDGEAFF | TGCAGCGTTGAAGAACTTGACAGGGACGGTGAAGCTTTCTTT
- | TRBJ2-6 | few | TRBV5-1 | CASRYISGANVLTF | TGCGCCAGCAGGTATATCTCTGGGGCCAACGTCCTGACTTTC
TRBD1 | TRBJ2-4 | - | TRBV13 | CASSLLDRGGIQYF | TGTGCCAGCAGCTTGTTAGACAGGGGGGGCATTCAGTACTTC
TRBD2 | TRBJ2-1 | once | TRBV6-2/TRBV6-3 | CASSSAGPWDEQFF | TGTGCCAGCAGTTCAGCGGGACCATGGGATGAGCAGTTCTTC
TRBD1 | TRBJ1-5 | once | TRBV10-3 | CATGTGDDQPQHF | TGTGCCACCGGGACAGGGGACGATCAGCCCCAGCATTTT
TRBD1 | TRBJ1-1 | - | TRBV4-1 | CASSPGQGALTEAFF | TGCGCCAGCAGCCCAGGACAGGGGGCTCTCACTGAAGCTTTCTTT
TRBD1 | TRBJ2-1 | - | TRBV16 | CASSLSPTGAGYNEQFF | TGTGCCAGCAGCCTTTCCCCGACAGGGGCGGGATACAATGAGCAGTTCTTC
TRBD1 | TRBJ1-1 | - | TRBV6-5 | CASSPTGIHTEAFF | TGTGCCAGCAGCCCGACAGGGATCCACACTGAAGCTTTCTTT
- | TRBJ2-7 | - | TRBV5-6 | CASSLVYRTDSYEQYF | TGTGCCAGCAGCTTGGTTTATAGGACAGACTCCTACGAGCAGTACTTC
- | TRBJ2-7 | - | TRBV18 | CASSGLGTAYEQYF | TGTGCCAGCTCGGGACTGGGGACTGCCTACGAGCAGTACTTC
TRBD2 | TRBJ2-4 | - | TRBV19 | CASVTSGGGNIQYF | TGTGCCAGTGTGACTAGCGGAGGGGGAAACATTCAGTACTTC
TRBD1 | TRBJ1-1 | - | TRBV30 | CAWRDRGLAFF | TGTGCCTGGAGGGACAGGGGGCTAGCTTTCTTT
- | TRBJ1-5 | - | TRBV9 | CASSVGGGNQPQHF | TGTGCCAGCAGCGTAGGTGGGGGGAATCAGCCCCAGCATTTT
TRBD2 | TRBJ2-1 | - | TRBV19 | CASTISGRGSNEQFF | TGTGCCAGTACAATTAGCGGGAGAGGGTCCAATGAGCAGTTCTTC
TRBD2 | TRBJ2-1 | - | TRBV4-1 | CASSQDLAGWNEQFF | TGCGCCAGCAGCCAAGATCTAGCGGGGTGGAATGAGCAGTTCTTC
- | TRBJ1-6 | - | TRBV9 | CASTRATDNSPLHF | TGTGCCAGCACCAGGGCGACCGATAATTCACCCCTCCACTTT
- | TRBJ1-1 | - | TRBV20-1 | CSASEWTEEAFF | TGCAGTGCTAGTGAATGGACAGAAGAAGCTTTCTTT
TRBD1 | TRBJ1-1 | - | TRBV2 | CASSSLRDRNTEAFF | TGTGCCAGCAGCTCGCTCCGGGACAGGAACACTGAAGCTTTCTTT
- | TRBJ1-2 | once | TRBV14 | CASSQKQNYGYTF | TGTGCCAGCAGCCAAAAACAGAACTATGGCTACACCTTC
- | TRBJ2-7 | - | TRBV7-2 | CASSYGSATYEQYF | TGTGCCAGCAGCTACGGGAGCGCCACCTACGAGCAGTACTTC
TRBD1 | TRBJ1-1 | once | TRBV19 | CASRDRGNTEAFF | TGTGCCAGTAGAGACAGGGGTAACACTGAAGCTTTCTTT
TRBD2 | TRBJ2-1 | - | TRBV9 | CASSANVAGYYNEQFF | TGTGCCAGCAGTGCCAACGTAGCGGGGTACTACAATGAGCAGTTCTTC
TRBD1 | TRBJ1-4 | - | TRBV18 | CASSPDRGTGEKLFF | TGTGCCAGCTCACCAGACAGGGGGACGGGAGAAAAACTGTTTTTT
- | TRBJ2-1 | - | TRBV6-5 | CASRQGLDEQFF | TGTGCCAGCAGGCAGGGGCTCGATGAGCAGTTCTTC
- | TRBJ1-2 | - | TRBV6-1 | CASSEAPSYGYTF | TGTGCCAGCAGTGAAGCGCCCAGCTATGGCTACACCTTC
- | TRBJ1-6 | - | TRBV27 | CASSSMSSYNSPLHF | TGTGCCAGCAGTTCGATGAGCTCCTATAATTCACCCCTCCACTTT
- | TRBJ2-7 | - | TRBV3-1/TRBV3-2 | CASSQGSGLNEQYF | TGTGCCAGCAGCCAAGGGTCAGGGCTGAATGAGCAGTACTTC
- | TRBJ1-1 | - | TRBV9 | CASSAQGEVTEAFF | TGTGCCAGCAGCGCCCAGGGTGAGGTCACTGAAGCTTTCTTT
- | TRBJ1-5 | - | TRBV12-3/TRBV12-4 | CASSFLGLRPQHF | TGTGCCAGCAGTTTTTTGGGGCTAAGGCCCCAGCATTTT
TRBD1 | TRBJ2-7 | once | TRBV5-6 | CASSLGRTGAYEQYF | TGTGCCAGCAGCTTGGGTCGGACAGGGGCCTACGAGCAGTACTTC
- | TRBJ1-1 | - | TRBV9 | CASSLWGGTGSRAFF | TGTGCCAGCAGCCTCTGGGGAGGGACTGGATCTCGAGCTTTCTTT
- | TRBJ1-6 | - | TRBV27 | CASSFGLWNSPLHF | TGTGCCAGCAGTTTTGGCCTTTGGAATTCACCCCTCCACTTT
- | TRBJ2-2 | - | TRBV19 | CASLLGSTGELFF | TGTGCCAGTCTCTTGGGGAGTACCGGGGAGCTGTTTTTT
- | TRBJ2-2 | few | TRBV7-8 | CASSLAGHRNTGELFF | TGTGCCAGCAGCTTAGCGGGGCACCGGAACACCGGGGAGCTGTTTTTT